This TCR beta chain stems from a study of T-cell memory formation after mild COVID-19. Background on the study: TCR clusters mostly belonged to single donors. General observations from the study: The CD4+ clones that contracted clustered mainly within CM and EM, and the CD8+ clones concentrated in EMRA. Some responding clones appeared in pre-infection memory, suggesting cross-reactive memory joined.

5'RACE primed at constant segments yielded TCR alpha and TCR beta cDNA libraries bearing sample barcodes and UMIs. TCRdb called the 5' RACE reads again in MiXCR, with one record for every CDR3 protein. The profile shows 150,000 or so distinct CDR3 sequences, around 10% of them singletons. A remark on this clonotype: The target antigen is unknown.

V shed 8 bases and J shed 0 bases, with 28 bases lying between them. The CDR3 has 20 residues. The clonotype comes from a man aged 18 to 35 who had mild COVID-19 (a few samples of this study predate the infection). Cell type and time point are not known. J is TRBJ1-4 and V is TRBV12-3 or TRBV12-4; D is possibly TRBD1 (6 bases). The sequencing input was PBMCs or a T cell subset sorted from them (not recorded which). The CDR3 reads CASGATRGEYTFATNEKLFF. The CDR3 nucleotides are TGTGCCAGCGGGGCAACAAGGGGGGAATATACATTTGCAACTAATGAAAAACTGTTTTTT.